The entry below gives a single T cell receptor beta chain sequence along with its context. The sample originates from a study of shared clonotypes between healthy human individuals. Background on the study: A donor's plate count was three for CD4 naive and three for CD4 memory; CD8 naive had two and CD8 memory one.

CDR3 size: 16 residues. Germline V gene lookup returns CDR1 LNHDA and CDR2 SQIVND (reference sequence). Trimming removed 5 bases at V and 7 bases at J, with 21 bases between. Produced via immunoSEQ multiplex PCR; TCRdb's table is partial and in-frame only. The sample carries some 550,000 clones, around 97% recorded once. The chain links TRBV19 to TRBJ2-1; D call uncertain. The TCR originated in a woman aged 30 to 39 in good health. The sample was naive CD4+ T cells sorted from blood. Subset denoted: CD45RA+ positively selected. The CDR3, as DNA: TGTGCCAGTAGTTCGCACCTTAAACGGCTTGGAAATGAGCAGTTCTTC. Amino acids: CASSSHLKRLGNEQFF. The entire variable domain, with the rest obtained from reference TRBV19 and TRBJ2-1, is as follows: DGGITQSPKYLFRKEGQNVTLSCEQNLNHDAMYWYRQDPGQGLRLIYYSQIVNDFQKGDIAEGYSVSREKKESFPLTVTSAQKNPTAFYLCASSSHLKRLGNEQFFGPGTRLTVL.